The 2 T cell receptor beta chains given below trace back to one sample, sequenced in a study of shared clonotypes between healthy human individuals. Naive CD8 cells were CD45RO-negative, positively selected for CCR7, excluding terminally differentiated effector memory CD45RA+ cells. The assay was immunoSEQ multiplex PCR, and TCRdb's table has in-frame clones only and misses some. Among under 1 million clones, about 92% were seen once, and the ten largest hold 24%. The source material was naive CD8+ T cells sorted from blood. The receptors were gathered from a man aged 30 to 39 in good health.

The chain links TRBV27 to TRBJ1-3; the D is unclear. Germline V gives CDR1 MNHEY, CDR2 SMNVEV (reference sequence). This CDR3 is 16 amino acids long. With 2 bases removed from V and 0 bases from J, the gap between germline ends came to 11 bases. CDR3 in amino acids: CASSLNSASSGNTIYF. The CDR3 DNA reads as TGTGCCAGCAGTTTAAATTCCGCATCCTCTGGAAACACCATATATTTT.

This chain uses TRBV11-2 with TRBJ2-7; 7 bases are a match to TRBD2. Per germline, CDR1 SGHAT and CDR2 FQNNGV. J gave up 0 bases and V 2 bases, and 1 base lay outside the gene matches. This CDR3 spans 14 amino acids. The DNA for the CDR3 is TGTGCCAGCAGCTTACTAGCGGCCTCCTACGAGCAGTACTTC. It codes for CASSLLAASYEQYF.